This T cell receptor beta chain was sequenced during a study of blood T cell repertoires in COVID-19. Study at large: Acute and convalescent COVID-19 specimens originated in the United States, Italy and Spain. In each case, the material was cDNA or gDNA derived from T cells, B-cell-depleted T cells, or PBMCs.

In the original analysis: Reference gene primer amplification yielded estimated nucleated cell counts. Clones were read by immunoSEQ multiplex PCR, and TCRdb kept only the in-frame ones, dropping some. V and J calls and clone size are as listed in that table; D and trimming were resolved from the DNA. This table has approximately 290,000 clones, around 87% appearing once. This CDR3 contains 10 residues. V lost 4 bases and J lost 13, with 8 bases in between. Looked up from germline, CDR1 is SQVTM and CDR2 is ANQGSEA. The sequenced sample was peripheral blood. This TCR was sampled from a young man with active or convalescent COVID-19. V gene TRBV29-1 combines with J gene TRBJ1-6; D uncertain. The CDR3 here is CSVAQCPLHF. The CDR3 nucleotides are TGCAGCGTTGCACAATGCCCCCTCCACTTT.